This T cell receptor beta chain was sequenced for a study of blood T cell repertoires in COVID-19. Study-level background: COVID-19 samples, acute and convalescent, were from the United States, Italy and Spain. PBMCs, B-cell-depleted T cells, or T cells provided the cDNA or gDNA that made up the material.

Enrollees, 18 to 89 years old, lived in 24 US areas. Cohort allocation depended upon clinical history that participants reported. Here immunoSEQ multiplex PCR was the method, and the copy in TCRdb shows in-frame clones only, minus some. The sample carries 130,000 or so clones, 80% to 90% recorded once. Germline assignment: CDR1 SGHVS and CDR2 FQNEAQ. Trimming removed 5 bases at V and 0 bases at J, with 11 bases between. This CDR3 comprises 15 residues. Sequenced: PBMCs or T cells enriched from blood (not recorded which). The V gene is TRBV7-8, the J gene TRBJ2-1, with D maybe TRBD2 (5 bases). The sequence derives from a woman aged 50 to 65 with acute COVID-19. CDR3 sequence (DNA): TGTGCCAGCAGCCCTGAGCGGTACTCCTACAATGAGCAGTTCTTC. It yields the protein CASSPERYSYNEQFF.